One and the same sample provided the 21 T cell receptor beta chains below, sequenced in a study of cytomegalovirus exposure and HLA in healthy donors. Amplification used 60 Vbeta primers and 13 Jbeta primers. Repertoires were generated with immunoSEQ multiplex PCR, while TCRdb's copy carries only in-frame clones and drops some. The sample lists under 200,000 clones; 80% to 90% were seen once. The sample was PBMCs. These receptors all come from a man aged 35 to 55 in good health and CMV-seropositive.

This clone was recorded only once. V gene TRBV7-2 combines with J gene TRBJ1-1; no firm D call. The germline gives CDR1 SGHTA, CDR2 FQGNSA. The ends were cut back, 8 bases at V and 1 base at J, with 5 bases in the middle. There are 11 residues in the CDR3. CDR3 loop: CASSGNTEAFF. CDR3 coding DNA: TGTGCCAGCTCAGGGAACACTGAAGCTTTCTTT.

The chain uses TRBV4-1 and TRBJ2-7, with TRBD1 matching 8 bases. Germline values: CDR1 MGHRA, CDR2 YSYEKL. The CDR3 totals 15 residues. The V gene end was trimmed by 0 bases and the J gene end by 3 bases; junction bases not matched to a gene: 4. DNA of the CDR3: TGCGCCAGCAGCCAAGAACTGGGACAGGTCTACGAGCAGTACTTC. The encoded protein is CASSQELGQVYEQYF.

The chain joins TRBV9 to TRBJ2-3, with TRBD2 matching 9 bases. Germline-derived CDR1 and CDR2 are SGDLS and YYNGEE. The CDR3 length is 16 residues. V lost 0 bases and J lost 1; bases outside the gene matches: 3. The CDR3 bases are TGTGCCAGCAGCGTAGCTGCGGGGGGGCGCACAGATACGCAGTATTTT. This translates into CASSVAAGGRTDTQYF.

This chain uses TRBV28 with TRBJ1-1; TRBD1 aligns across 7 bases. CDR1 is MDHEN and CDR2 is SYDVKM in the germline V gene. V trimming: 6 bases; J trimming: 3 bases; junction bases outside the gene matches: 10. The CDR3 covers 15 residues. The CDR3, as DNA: TGTGCCAGCAGACCAAGGGGGCGCGGGGACACTGAAGCTTTCTTT. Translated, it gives CASRPRGRGDTEAFF.

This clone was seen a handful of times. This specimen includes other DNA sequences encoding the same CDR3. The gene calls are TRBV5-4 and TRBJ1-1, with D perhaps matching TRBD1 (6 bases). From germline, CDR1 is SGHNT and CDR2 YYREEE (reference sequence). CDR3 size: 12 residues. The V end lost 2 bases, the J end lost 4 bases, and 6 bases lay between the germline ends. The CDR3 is CASSLQGTEAFF. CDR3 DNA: TGTGCCAGCAGCTTACAGGGCACTGAAGCTTTCTTT.

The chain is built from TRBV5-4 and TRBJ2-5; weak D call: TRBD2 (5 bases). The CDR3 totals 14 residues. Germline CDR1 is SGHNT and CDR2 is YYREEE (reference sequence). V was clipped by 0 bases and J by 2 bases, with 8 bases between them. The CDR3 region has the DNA TGTGCCAGCAGCTTGGGAGCGGAACAAGAGACCCAGTACTTC. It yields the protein CASSLGAEQETQYF.

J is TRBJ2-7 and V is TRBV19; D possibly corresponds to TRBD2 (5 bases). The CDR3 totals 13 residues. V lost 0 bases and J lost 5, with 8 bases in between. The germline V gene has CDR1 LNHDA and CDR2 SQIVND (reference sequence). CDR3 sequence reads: CASSIEGEDEQYF. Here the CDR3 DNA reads TGTGCCAGTAGTATAGAGGGAGAGGACGAGCAGTACTTC.

CDR3 in amino acids: CASSQGLAGVNEQYF. The CDR3 bases are TGCGCCAGCAGCCAAGGTCTAGCGGGAGTTAACGAGCAGTACTTC. This chain links TRBV4-3 with TRBJ2-7; 10 bases are a match to TRBD2. The germline CDR1 and CDR2 sequences are LGHNA and YSLEER. The V gene end was trimmed by 1 base and the J gene end by 5 bases; junction bases not matched to a gene: 5. The CDR3 is 15 residues long.

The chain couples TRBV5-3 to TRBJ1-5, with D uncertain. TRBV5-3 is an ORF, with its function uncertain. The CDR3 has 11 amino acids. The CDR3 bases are TGTGTCGGGTATAGCAATCAGCCCCAGCATTTT. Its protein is CVGYSNQPQHF.

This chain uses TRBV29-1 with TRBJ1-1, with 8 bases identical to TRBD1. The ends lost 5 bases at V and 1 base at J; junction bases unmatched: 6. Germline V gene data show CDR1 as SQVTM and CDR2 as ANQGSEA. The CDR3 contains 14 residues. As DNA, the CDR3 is TGCAGCGTTCGACAGGGGAATACGAACACTGAAGCTTTCTTT. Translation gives CSVRQGNTNTEAFF.

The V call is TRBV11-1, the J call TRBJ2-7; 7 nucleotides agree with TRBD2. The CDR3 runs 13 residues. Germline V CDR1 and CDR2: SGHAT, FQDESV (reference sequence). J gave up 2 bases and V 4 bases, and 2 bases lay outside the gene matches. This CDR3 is CASSSSGTYEQYF. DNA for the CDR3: TGTGCCAGCAGCTCAAGCGGGACCTACGAGCAGTACTTC. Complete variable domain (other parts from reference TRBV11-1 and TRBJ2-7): EAEVAQSPRYKITEKSQAVAFWCDPISGHATLYWYRQILGQGPELLVQFQDESVVDDSQLPKDRFSAERLKGVDSTLKIQPAELGDSAMYLCASSSSGTYEQYFGPGTRLTVT.

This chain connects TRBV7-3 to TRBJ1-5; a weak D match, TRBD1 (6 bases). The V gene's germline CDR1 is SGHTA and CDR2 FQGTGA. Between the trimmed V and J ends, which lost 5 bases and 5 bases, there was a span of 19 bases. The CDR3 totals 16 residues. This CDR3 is CASSETGPARDQPQHF. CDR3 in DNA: TGTGCCAGCAGCGAGACAGGCCCAGCTAGGGATCAGCCCCAGCATTTT.

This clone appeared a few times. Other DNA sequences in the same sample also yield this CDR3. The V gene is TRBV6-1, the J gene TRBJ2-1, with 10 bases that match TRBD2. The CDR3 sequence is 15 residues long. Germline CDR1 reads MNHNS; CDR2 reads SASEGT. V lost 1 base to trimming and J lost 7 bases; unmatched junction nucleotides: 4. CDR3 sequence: CASSEGGLAKNEQFF. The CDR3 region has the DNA TGTGCCAGCAGTGAAGGGGGACTAGCGAAAAATGAGCAGTTCTTC.

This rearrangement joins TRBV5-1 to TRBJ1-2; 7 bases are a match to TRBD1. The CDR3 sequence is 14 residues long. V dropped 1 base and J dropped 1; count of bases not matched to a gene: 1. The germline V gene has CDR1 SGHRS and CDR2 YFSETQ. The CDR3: CASSLQGDNYGYTF. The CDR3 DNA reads TGCGCCAGCAGCTTGCAGGGGGATAACTATGGCTACACCTTC.

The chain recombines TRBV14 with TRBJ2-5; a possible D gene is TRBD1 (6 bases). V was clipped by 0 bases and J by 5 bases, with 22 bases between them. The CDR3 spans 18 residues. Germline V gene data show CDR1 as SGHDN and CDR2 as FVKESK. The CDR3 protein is CASSQDRSDSRWLETQYF. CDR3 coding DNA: TGTGCCAGCAGCCAAGATCGGTCGGACAGCCGCTGGCTGGAGACCCAGTACTTC.

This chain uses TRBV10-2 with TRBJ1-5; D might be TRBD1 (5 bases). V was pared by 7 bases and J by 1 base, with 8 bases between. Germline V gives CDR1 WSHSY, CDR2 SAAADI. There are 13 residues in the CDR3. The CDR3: CASTQGSNQPQHF. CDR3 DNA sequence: TGCGCCAGCACCCAGGGAAGCAATCAGCCCCAGCATTTT.

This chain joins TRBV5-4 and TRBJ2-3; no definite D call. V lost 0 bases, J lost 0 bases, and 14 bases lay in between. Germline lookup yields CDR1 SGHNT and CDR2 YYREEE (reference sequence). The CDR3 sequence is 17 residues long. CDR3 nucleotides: TGTGCCAGCAGCTTGGCCTTGGCGGCACATAGCACAGATACGCAGTATTTT. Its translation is CASSLALAAHSTDTQYF.

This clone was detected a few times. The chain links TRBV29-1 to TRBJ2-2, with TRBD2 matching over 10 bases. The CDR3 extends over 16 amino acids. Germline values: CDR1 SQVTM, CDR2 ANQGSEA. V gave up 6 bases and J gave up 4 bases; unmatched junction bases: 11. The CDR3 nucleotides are TGCAGCGTGGGGGCTAGCGGGGGTTCGGGCACCGGGGAGCTGTTTTTT. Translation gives CSVGASGGSGTGELFF.

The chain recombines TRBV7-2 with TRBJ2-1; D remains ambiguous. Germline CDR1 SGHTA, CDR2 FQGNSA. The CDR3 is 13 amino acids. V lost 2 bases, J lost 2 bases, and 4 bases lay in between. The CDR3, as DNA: TGTGCCAGCAGCTTATCAGCCTACAATGAGCAGTTCTTC. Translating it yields CASSLSAYNEQFF.

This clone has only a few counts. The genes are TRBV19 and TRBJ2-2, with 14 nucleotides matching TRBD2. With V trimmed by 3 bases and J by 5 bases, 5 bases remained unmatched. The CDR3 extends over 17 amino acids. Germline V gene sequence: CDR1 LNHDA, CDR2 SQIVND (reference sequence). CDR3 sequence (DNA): TGTGCCAGTAGTATCCTAGGACTAGCGGGAGGTACCGGGGAGCTGTTTTTT. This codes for CASSILGLAGGTGELFF.

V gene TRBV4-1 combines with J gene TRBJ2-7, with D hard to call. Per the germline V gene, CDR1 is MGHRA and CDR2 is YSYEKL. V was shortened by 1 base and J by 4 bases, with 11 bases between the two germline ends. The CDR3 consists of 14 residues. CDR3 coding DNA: TGCGCCAGCAGCCAAGCGATCACTTATTACGAGCAGTACTTC. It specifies CASSQAITYYEQYF.